A single sample is the source of the 10 T cell receptor beta chains below, sequenced in a study of T cells in Graves' hyperthyroidism and ophthalmopathy. Amplification of TCR beta CDR3 regions was performed using RNA transcripts as template. A set of HTBI primers served as the primers for a first-round RT-PCR of the TCR CDR3. TCRdb itself ran the multiplex PCR reads through MiXCR, one entry per CDR3 protein. Altogether under 800,000 distinct CDR3 sequences are present, 14% being singletons, with the ten largest covering 10%. The source material was blood. All receptors come from a young woman with Graves' hyperthyroidism.

This clonotype was seen many times. The V gene is TRBV12-3 or TRBV12-4, the J gene TRBJ2-3; the match to TRBD2 covers 9 bases. The CDR3 consists of 15 residues. The V segment lost 6 bases and the J segment 4 bases; nucleotides outside the gene matches: 8. Here the CDR3 DNA reads TGTGCCAGCAGACTGGGACTAGCTTCGTCAGATACGCAGTATTTT. Translating it yields CASRLGLASSDTQYF.

This clonotype showed up many times. The chain uses TRBV20-1 and TRBJ1-5; D might be TRBD1 (5 bases). Trimming took 5 bases from V and 2 from J, leaving 13 bases between them. The CDR3 is 14 residues long. Germline assignment: CDR1 DFQATT and CDR2 SNEGSKA (reference sequence). CDR3 in DNA: TGCAGTGCTGTCCCAGGGATGCGCAATCAGCCCCAGCATTTT. It is translated as CSAVPGMRNQPQHF.

This clonotype was seen more than once but under ten times. The J gene is TRBJ2-3, the V gene TRBV6-1; D remains ambiguous. The CDR3 runs 11 residues. Germline V lookup: CDR1 MNHNS, CDR2 SASEGT. V shed 6 bases and J shed 2 bases, with 3 bases lying between them. CDR3 amino acids: CASRPTDTQYF. The CDR3 DNA follows: TGTGCCAGCAGACCCACAGATACGCAGTATTTT.

J is TRBJ2-4 and V is TRBV25-1; 10 bases map to TRBD1. This CDR3 is 16 amino acids long. Germline-derived CDR1 and CDR2 are MGHDK and SYGVNS. V shed 2 bases and J 12 bases; nucleotides not matched to a gene: 13. The CDR3 protein is CASSEGAGTGDTNQYF. CDR3 sequence (DNA): TGTGCCAGCAGTGAAGGGGCCGGGACAGGGGATACTAATCAGTACTTC.

The CDR3 DNA follows: TGTGCCAGCACCCGTGCGGGACGCCCAGATACGCAGTATTTT. Translating it yields CASTRAGRPDTQYF. V and J are TRBV6-2 or TRBV6-3 and TRBJ2-3; weak D call: TRBD2 (6 bases). Germline values: CDR1 MNHEY, CDR2 SVGEGT. V gave up 7 bases and J gave up 4 bases, with 15 bases separating them. The CDR3 loop spans 14 amino acids.

This clonotype showed up many times. A read error is possible here, since a much larger clone lies one base away. The V and J genes are TRBV9 and TRBJ2-3; D is unresolved. Germline CDR1 and CDR2: SGDLS and YYNGEE. The V and J ends lost 0 bases and 4 bases respectively, with 3 bases between them. The CDR3 is made up of 12 amino acids. CDR3 in amino acids: CASSVVPDTQYF. CDR3 nucleotide sequence: TGTGCCAGCAGCGTAGTTCCAGATACGCAGTATTTT.

The chain couples TRBV10-3 to TRBJ2-3, with 7 positions matching TRBD2. Germline V gives CDR1 ENHRY, CDR2 SYGVKD. The J segment lost 8 bases and the V segment lost 2 bases, leaving 1 base of the junction unmatched. The CDR3 consists of 12 residues. The CDR3 sequence is CAISEGTITQYF. CDR3 in DNA: TGTGCCATCAGTGAGGGGACTATTACGCAGTATTTT.

In this sample, this clonotype turned up a few times. This chain uses TRBV6-2 or TRBV6-3 with TRBJ2-2, with 8 positions matching TRBD2. Trimming at V came to 6 bases and at J to 5 bases, leaving 17 bases not matched to a gene. This CDR3 contains 18 residues. In germline, CDR1 is MNHEY, CDR2 SVGEGT. The CDR3 loop is CASSPAPSGTSGTGELFF. The CDR3 nucleotides are TGTGCCAGCAGCCCCGCTCCGTCCGGGACTAGTGGAACCGGGGAGCTGTTTTTT.

This clonotype was detected a few times. The rearrangement uses TRBV6-1 and TRBJ2-2; 9 nucleotides match TRBD2. The germline CDR1 and CDR2 sequences are MNHNS and SASEGT. This CDR3 is built from 18 residues. The ends lost 7 bases at V and 4 bases at J; junction bases unmatched: 16. CDR3 sequence reads: CASIRRAGGLFGTGELFF. The CDR3 DNA reads TGTGCCAGCATTCGCCGAGCGGGAGGATTGTTTGGCACCGGGGAGCTGTTTTTT.

Ten or more counts support this clonotype. This sequence joins TRBV5-1 and TRBJ1-4; TRBD1 matches at 7 bases. Unmatched junction bases numbered 5, after V lost 0 bases and J lost 3 bases. Germline V CDR1 and CDR2: SGHRS, YFSETQ. The CDR3 has 16 amino acids. The CDR3 spells CASSLGPGTANEKLFF. The CDR3 bases are TGCGCCAGCAGCTTGGGGCCCGGGACAGCTAATGAAAAACTGTTTTTT.